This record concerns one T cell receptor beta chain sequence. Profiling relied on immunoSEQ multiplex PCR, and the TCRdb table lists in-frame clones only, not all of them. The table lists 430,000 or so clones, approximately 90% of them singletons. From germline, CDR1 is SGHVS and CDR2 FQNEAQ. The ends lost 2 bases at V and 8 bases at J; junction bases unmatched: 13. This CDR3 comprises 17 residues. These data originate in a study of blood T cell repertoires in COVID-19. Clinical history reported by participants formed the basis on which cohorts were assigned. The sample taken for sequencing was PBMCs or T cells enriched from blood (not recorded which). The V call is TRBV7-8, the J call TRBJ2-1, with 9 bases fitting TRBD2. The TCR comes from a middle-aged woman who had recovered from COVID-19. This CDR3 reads CASSLNSGRIGGHEQFF. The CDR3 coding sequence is TGTGCCAGCAGCTTAAATAGCGGGAGAATCGGTGGGCATGAGCAGTTCTTC.